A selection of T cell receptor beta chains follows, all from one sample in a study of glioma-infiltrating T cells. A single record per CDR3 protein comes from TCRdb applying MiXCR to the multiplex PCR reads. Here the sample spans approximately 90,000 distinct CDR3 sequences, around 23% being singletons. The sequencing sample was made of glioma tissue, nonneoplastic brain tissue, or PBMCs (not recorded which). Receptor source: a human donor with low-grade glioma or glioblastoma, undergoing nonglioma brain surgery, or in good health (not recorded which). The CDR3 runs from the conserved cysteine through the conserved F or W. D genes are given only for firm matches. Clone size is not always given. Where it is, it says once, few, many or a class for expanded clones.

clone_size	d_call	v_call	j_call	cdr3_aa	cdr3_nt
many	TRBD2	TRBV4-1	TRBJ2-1	CASSLGLAGSYNEQFF	TGCGCCAGCAGCCTCGGACTAGCGGGATCCTACAATGAGCAGTTCTTC
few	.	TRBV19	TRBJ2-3	CASSPPLGASTDTQYF	TGTGCCAGTAGTCCGCCCCTGGGGGCCAGCACAGATACGCAGTATTTT
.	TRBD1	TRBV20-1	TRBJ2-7	CSASSGEGTGAYEQYF	TGCAGTGCCAGCAGTGGAGAGGGGACAGGGGCCTACGAGCAGTACTTC
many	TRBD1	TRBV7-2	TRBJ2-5	CASSWTGYQETQYF	TGTGCCAGCAGCTGGACAGGTTACCAAGAGACCCAGTACTTC
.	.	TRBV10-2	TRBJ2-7	CASSEQNYEQYF	TGCGCCAGCAGTGAACAAAACTACGAGCAGTACTTC
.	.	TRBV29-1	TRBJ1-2	CSVQDVEPRTAYGYTF	TGCAGCGTGCAGGATGTAGAGCCTCGGACCGCTTATGGCTACACCTTC
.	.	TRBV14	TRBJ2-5	CASSQHSTQQETQYF	TGTGCCAGCAGCCAACATTCAACACAGCAAGAGACCCAGTACTTC
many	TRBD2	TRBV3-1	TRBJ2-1	CASSDLAGPSNEQFF	TGTGCCAGCAGCGATTTAGCGGGACCTTCCAATGAGCAGTTCTTC
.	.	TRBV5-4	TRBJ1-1	CASSLVEGTEAFF	TGTGCCAGCAGCTTGGTTGAGGGGACGGAAGCTTTCTTT
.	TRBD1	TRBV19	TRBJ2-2	CASAGTGDTGELFF	TGTGCCAGTGCGGGGACAGGGGACACCGGGGAGCTGTTTTTT
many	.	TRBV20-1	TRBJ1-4	CSAANEKLFF	TGCAGTGCTGCGAATGAAAAACTGTTTTTT
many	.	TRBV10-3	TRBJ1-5	CAISEGEFQPQHF	TGTGCCATCAGTGAAGGGGAATTCCAGCCCCAGCATTTT
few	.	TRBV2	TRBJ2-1	CASRTVGAAGEQFF	TGTGCCAGCAGAACCGTGGGGGCAGCGGGGGAGCAGTTCTTC
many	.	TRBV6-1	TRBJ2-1	CASAGGAIQNEQFF	TGTGCCAGCGCCGGTGGGGCCATCCAGAATGAGCAGTTCTTC
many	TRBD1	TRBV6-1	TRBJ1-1	CASTPGGMNTEAFF	TGTGCCAGCACCCCAGGGGGCATGAACACTGAAGCTTTCTTT
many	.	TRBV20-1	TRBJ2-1	CSATRPGSEQFF	TGCAGTGCTACCCGTCCCGGCTCTGAGCAGTTCTTC
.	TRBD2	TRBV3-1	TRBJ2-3	CASSPTSGFSTDTRYF	TGTGCCAGCAGCCCGACTAGCGGATTTAGCACAGATACGCGGTATTTT
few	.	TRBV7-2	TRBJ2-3	CASSIQGVGTDTQYF	TGTGCCAGCAGCATCCAGGGTGTTGGCACAGATACGCAGTATTTT
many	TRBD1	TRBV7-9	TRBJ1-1	CASLKGRDRDTEAFF	TGTGCCAGCTTAAAGGGACGGGACAGGGACACTGAAGCTTTCTTT
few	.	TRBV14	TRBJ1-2	CASSQDSIYGYTF	TGTGCCAGCAGCCAAGACAGTATCTATGGCTACACCTTC
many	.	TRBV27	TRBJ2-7	CASSQNRVSYEQYF	TGTGCCAGTAGCCAGAACAGGGTTTCCTACGAGCAGTACTTC
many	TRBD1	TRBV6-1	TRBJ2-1	CASISGDRGINEQFF	TGTGCCAGTATCTCCGGGGACAGGGGAATCAATGAGCAGTTCTTC
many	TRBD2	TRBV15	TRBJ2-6	CATSNGGTGANVLTF	TGTGCCACCAGCAACGGGGGGACTGGGGCCAACGTCCTGACTTTC
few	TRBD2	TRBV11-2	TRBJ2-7	CASSFTSGFSYEQYF	TGTGCCAGCAGCTTCACTAGCGGGTTCTCCTACGAGCAGTACTTC
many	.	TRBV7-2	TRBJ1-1	CASSLGRGLLTEAFF	TGTGCCAGCAGCTTAGGACGGGGACTCCTAACTGAAGCTTTCTTT
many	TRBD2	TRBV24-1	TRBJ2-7	CATSDDVSGSPTSPLYEQYF	TGTGCCACCAGTGACGATGTCAGCGGGAGCCCCACCAGCCCCCTCTACGAGCAGTACTTC
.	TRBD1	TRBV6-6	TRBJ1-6	CASTLKRQGSHLHF	TGTGCCAGCACCCTAAAACGACAGGGATCACACCTCCACTTT
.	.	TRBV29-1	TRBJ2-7	CSVGGSGGRNEQYF	TGCAGCGTTGGTGGGAGCGGTGGAAGAAACGAGCAGTACTTC
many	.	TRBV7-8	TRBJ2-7	CASSSELVAYEQYF	TGTGCCAGCAGCTCCGAACTAGTAGCCTACGAGCAGTACTTC
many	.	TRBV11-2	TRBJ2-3	CASSPAGLTDTQYF	TGTGCCAGCAGCCCCGCCGGCCTCACAGATACGCAGTATTTT